The clone carrying this T cell receptor beta chain was counted only a few times. This sample is drawn from a study of CD8+ T cells in alopecia areata. Study at large: Tofacitinib administration to treated patients was oral, at 5 to 10 mg twice daily. Tofacitinib ran 6 to 18 months, followed by 6 months off drug.

In each case, RNA was isolated and then reverse transcribed into cDNA as the sequencing template. Clones were read by immunoSEQ multiplex PCR, and TCRdb kept only the in-frame ones, dropping some. The table includes under 300,000 clones, under 80% detected once. CDR1 SQVTM and CDR2 ANQGSEA come from the germline V gene. V shed 7 bases and J shed 5 bases, with 17 bases lying between them. The CDR3 is 13 amino acids. Sequenced here: CD4+ T cells sorted from blood, sampled at week 0. The TCR comes from a human donor with alopecia areata. The gene calls are TRBV29-1 and TRBJ2-5, with D possibly matching TRBD2 (5 bases). The CDR3: CSAFLGAGETQYF. CDR3 DNA: TGCAGCGCATTCCTGGGAGCCGGGGAGACCCAGTACTTC.